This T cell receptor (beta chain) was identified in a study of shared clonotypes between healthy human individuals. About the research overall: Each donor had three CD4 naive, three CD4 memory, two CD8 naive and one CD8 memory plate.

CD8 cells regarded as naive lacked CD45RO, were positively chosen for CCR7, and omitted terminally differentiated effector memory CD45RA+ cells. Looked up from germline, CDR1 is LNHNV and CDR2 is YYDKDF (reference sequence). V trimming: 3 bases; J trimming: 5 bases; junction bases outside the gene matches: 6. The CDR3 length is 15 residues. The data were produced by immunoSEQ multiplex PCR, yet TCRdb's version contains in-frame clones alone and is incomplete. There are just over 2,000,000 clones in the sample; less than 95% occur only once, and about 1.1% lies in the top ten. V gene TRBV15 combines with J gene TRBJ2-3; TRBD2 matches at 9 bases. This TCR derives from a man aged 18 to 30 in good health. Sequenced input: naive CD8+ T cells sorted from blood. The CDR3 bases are TGTGCCACCAGCAGCATAGCGGGAGCTTTAGATACGCAGTATTTT. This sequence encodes CATSSIAGALDTQYF.